The 16 T cell receptor beta chains given below trace back to one sample, sequenced in a study of cytomegalovirus exposure and HLA in healthy donors. The PCR made use of 60 Vbeta and 13 Jbeta primers. Method: immunoSEQ multiplex PCR; TCRdb's copy keeps in-frame clones and lacks some. The data show 91,000 or so clones, 70% to 85% seen once. Sample: PBMCs. The receptor set was obtained from a man aged 30-40 years in good health and CMV-seropositive.

This clone has only a few counts. This chain uses TRBV5-1 with TRBJ2-3; 8 bases are a match to TRBD2. Germline V gene sequence: CDR1 SGHRS, CDR2 YFSETQ. The V and J ends lost 0 bases and 5 bases, in that order; junction bases with no gene match: 11. This CDR3 is built from 17 residues. CDR3 DNA: TGCGCCAGCAGCTTGGTGACTAGCGAGCGGGGGAGAGATACGCAGTATTTT. It specifies CASSLVTSERGRDTQYF.

This clone has a single count. The rearrangement joins TRBV7-2 to TRBJ1-2; D possibly corresponds to TRBD1 (5 bases). CDR1 SGHTA and CDR2 FQGNSA come from the germline V gene. This CDR3 comprises 13 residues. Trimming left V 2 bases short and J 6 bases short, with 10 bases between. The chain's CDR3 is CASSLSGADGYTF. The CDR3 DNA sequence: TGTGCCAGCAGCTTAAGTGGGGCGGATGGCTACACCTTC.

The chain is built from TRBV6-5 and TRBJ2-4, with 9 bases matching TRBD1. CDR1 and CDR2 from the germline V gene are MNHEY and SVGAGI. The J segment lost 4 bases and the V segment lost 6 bases, leaving 7 bases of the junction unmatched. The CDR3 totals 15 residues. The CDR3 region is CASSPLGTGKNIQYF. The CDR3 region has the DNA TGTGCCAGCAGCCCCCTTGGGACAGGGAAAAACATTCAGTACTTC.

V is TRBV5-1 and J is TRBJ1-2, with 11 bases fitting TRBD1. Germline CDR1 is SGHRS and CDR2 is YFSETQ. The CDR3 is made up of 18 amino acids. V was pared by 3 bases and J by 3 bases, with 13 bases of the junction left unmatched. CDR3 sequence (DNA): TGCGCCAGCAGCTCCGGGGACAGGGGGACCCTTTCGGACTATGGCTACACCTTC. Its protein is CASSSGDRGTLSDYGYTF.

The chain employs TRBV5-1 and TRBJ1-3, with 7 bases lining up with TRBD1. This CDR3 comprises 16 residues. Germline values: CDR1 SGHRS, CDR2 YFSETQ. Trimming at V came to 4 bases and at J to 2 bases, leaving 9 bases not matched to a gene. CDR3 coding DNA: TGCGCCAGCAGCCTGGAAGGGGACAGAACTGGAAACACCATATATTTT. It codes for CASSLEGDRTGNTIYF.

The chain uses TRBV28 and TRBJ2-3, with TRBD1 identical over 7 bases. This CDR3 region has 15 residues. J was trimmed by 1 base and V by 8 bases; bases with no gene match: 9. The germline V gene has CDR1 MDHEN and CDR2 SYDVKM. This chain's CDR3 is CASGSGGAGTDTQYF. In DNA, the CDR3 is TGTGCCAGCGGCTCAGGGGGAGCGGGCACAGATACGCAGTATTTT.

The rearrangement uses TRBV30 and TRBJ2-7; 11 nucleotides align to TRBD2. The V gene end was trimmed by 6 bases and the J gene end by 5 bases; junction bases not matched to a gene: 9. Germline CDR1 GTSNPN, CDR2 SVGIG (reference sequence). The CDR3 contains 14 residues. CDR3 in amino acids: CACGLAGGGHEQYV. The CDR3 DNA is TGTGCCTGTGGTCTAGCGGGGGGAGGTCACGAGCAGTACGTC.

This clone appeared a few times. The CDR3 spells CASSSSPGTGRWGDTQYF. CDR3 nucleotide sequence: TGTGCCAGCAGTTCATCTCCCGGGACAGGGAGATGGGGGGATACGCAGTATTTT. This chain links TRBV28 with TRBJ2-3, with 9 bases identical to TRBD1. The CDR3 totals 18 residues. The germline V gene encodes CDR1 MDHEN and CDR2 SYDVKM. Losses at the gene ends were 4 bases for V and 6 bases for J; bases not matched to a gene: 17.

Comments on this clone: The junction departs from the called germline gene at one end, perhaps through a read error. The CDR3 nucleotides are TGTGCTAGCAGCCCCGGGACACCTGGAAACACCATATATTTT. It yields the protein CASSPGTPGNTIYF. The chain couples TRBV7-7 to TRBJ1-3, with D possibly being TRBD1 (6 bases). The CDR3 loop spans 14 amino acids. Germline CDR1 is SSHAT and CDR2 is FNYEAQ (reference sequence).

This chain links TRBV7-9 with TRBJ2-7; TRBD2 matches 7 bases. J was trimmed by 4 bases and V by 5 bases; bases with no gene match: 11. Germline V gene sequence: CDR1 SEHNR, CDR2 FQNEAQ (reference sequence). This CDR3 contains 15 residues. The CDR3 sequence: CASSPQGEGRYEQYF. CDR3 nucleotide sequence: TGTGCCAGCAGCCCCCAAGGGGAGGGCAGGTACGAGCAGTACTTC.

This CDR3 is CASTPFAGGGNEQFF. The CDR3 nucleotides read TGTGCCAGTACCCCCTTTGCGGGGGGTGGGAATGAGCAGTTCTTC. The J gene is TRBJ2-1, the V gene TRBV19, with 8 bases matching TRBD2. Germline loops: CDR1 LNHDA, CDR2 SQIVND (reference sequence). The J segment lost 7 bases and the V segment lost 7 bases, leaving 12 bases of the junction unmatched. This CDR3 comprises 15 residues.

This chain joins TRBV7-9 and TRBJ1-6; D is possibly TRBD1 (5 bases). Trimming cost V 5 bases and J 10 bases, with 15 bases left between them. Germline assignment: CDR1 SEHNR and CDR2 FQNEAQ (reference sequence). The CDR3 extends over 14 amino acids. The CDR3 protein is CASSLVGPRSPLHF. In DNA, the CDR3 is TGTGCCAGCAGCCTAGTGGGGCCGCGATCACCCCTCCACTTT. Complete variable domain (other parts from reference TRBV7-9 and TRBJ1-6): DTGVSQNPRHKITKRGQNVTFRCDPISEHNRLYWYRQTLGQGPEFLTYFQNEAQLEKSRLLSDRFSAERPKGSFSTLEIQRTEQGDSAMYLCASSLVGPRSPLHFGNGTRLTVT.

The rearrangement links TRBV4-1 to TRBJ2-1; 8 bases line up with TRBD2. V dropped 0 bases and J dropped 4; count of bases not matched to a gene: 11. Germline-derived CDR1 and CDR2 are MGHRA and YSYEKL. The CDR3 extends over 18 amino acids. This CDR3 is CASSQDPRGKREYNEQFF. The CDR3 DNA follows: TGCGCCAGCAGCCAAGACCCTCGGGGGAAGCGGGAGTACAATGAGCAGTTCTTC.

This clone showed up just a few times. The gene calls are TRBV14 and TRBJ1-2; D not resolved. The CDR3 is 14 amino acids. Trimming took 6 bases from V and 2 from J, leaving 13 bases between them. Germline-derived CDR1 and CDR2 are SGHDN and FVKESK. The CDR3, as DNA: TGTGCCAGCAGGCCCAGTGCCATAAACTATGGCTACACCTTC. It codes for CASRPSAINYGYTF.

The chain joins TRBV9 to TRBJ1-6, with D hard to call. With 6 bases removed from V and 9 bases from J, the gap between germline ends came to 10 bases. The CDR3 consists of 12 residues. Germline values: CDR1 SGDLS, CDR2 YYNGEE. The CDR3 spells CASTNRGSPLHF. DNA of the CDR3: TGTGCCAGCACCAATCGAGGTTCACCCCTCCACTTT.

The V gene is TRBV5-4, the J gene TRBJ2-2; D may be TRBD1 (6 bases). The CDR3 is 17 amino acids. The V end lost 0 bases, the J end lost 4 bases, and 16 bases lay between the germline ends. The germline V gene encodes CDR1 SGHNT and CDR2 YYREEE (reference sequence). The CDR3 DNA is TGTGCCAGCAGCTTGGGGGACACCGGAGGCGGCACCGGGGAGCTGTTTTTT. Encoded protein: CASSLGDTGGGTGELFF. The variable domain in full, with the rest retrieved from reference TRBV5-4 and TRBJ2-2, is ETGVTQSPTHLIKTRGQQVTLRCSSQSGHNTVSWYQQALGQGPQFIFQYYREEENGRGNFPPRFSGLQFPNYSSELNVNALELDDSALYLCASSLGDTGGGTGELFFGEGSRLTVL.